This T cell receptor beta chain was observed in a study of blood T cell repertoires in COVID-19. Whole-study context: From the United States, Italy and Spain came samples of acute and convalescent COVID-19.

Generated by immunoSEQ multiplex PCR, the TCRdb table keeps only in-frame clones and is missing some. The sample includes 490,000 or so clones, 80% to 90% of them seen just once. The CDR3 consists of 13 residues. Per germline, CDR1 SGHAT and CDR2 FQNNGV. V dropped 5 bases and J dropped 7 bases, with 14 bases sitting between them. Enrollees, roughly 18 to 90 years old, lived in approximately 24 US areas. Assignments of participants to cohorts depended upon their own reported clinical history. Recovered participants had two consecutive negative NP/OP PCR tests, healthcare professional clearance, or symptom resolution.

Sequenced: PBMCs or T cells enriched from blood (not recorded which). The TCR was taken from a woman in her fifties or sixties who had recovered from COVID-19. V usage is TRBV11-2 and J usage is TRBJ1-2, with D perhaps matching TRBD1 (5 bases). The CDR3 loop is CASSPGRAAGYTF. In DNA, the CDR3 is TGTGCCAGCAGCCCCGGCAGGGCCGCTGGCTACACCTTC.